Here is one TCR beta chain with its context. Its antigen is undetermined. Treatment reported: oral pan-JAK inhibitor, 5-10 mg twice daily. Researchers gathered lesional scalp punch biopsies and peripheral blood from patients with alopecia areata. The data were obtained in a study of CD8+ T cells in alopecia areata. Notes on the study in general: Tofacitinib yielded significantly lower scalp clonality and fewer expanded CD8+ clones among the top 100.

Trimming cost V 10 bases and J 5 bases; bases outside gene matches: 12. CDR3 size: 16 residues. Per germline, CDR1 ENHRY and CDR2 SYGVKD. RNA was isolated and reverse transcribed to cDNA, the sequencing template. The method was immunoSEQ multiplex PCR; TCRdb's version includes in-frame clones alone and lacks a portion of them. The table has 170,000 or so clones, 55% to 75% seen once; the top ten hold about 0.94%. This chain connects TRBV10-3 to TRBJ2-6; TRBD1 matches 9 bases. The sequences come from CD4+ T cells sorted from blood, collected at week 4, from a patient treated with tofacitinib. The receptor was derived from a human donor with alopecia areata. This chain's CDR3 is CASRTGALGWANVLTF. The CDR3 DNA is TGTGCCAGCAGGACAGGGGCCCTAGGCTGGGCCAACGTCCTGACTTTC.